This T cell receptor beta chain was observed in a study of identical twins. Broader study findings: Not following the same donors, the study drew its conclusions from cross-sectional statistical analysis.

This clonotype was found a few times. No antigen is known for it. The length of the CDR3 is 14 residues. Germline V CDR1 and CDR2: MNHNS, SASEGT. With 10 bases clipped from V and 1 base from J, the junction kept 9 bases outside the gene matches. Unique molecular identifiers were present on the cDNA, and a universal primer site came from template switching. TCRdb used MiXCR to reprocess the 5' RACE reads, holding one entry per CDR3 protein. Of roughly 350,000 distinct CDR3 sequences in the sample, 8.5% to 10% are singletons; the top ten hold 8% to 10%. The sequenced sample consisted of naive T cells sorted from blood. The TCR originated in a woman in her forties or fifties in good health. This sequence joins TRBV6-1 and TRBJ2-5; TRBD1 aligns across 7 bases. The CDR3 loop is CATAGTAFQETQYF. Here the CDR3 DNA reads TGTGCCACCGCCGGGACAGCATTCCAAGAGACCCAGTACTTC.